Shown below are 12 T cell receptor beta chains from a single sample sequenced in a study of blood T cells in healthy people across ages. Sample-barcoded 5' priming and a J-beta primer mix drove a second PCR of 7 to 11 cycles. TCRdb called the 5' RACE reads again in MiXCR, with one record for every CDR3 protein. This sample has 950,000 to 1,200,000 distinct CDR3 sequences, with roughly two fifths found just once. Material for sequencing was blood. Receptors were obtained from a man aged 18 to 29 in good health.

V and J are TRBV19 and TRBJ2-1, with D perhaps TRBD1 (7 bases). There are 18 residues in the CDR3. CDR1 is LNHDA and CDR2 is SQIVND in the germline V gene (reference sequence). V shed 0 bases and J shed 3 bases, with 18 bases lying between them. The CDR3 is CASSIDLWRDRNYNEQFF. CDR3 DNA: TGTGCCAGTAGTATAGATCTTTGGAGGGACAGAAACTACAATGAGCAGTTCTTC.

V is TRBV27 and J is TRBJ2-2; TRBD2 agrees at 10 bases. The germline V gene has CDR1 MNHEY and CDR2 SMNVEV (reference sequence). With V trimmed by 3 bases and J by 5 bases, 6 bases remained unmatched. The CDR3 runs 16 residues. The DNA of the CDR3 is TGTGCCAGCAGTTTTTCCCCTAGCGGGGGAACCGGGGAGCTGTTTTTT. The encoded protein is CASSFSPSGGTGELFF.

The chain employs TRBV6-5 and TRBJ1-2; weak D call: TRBD1 (6 bases). The CDR3 runs 12 residues. Germline V gives CDR1 MNHEY, CDR2 SVGAGI. With 6 bases removed from V and 9 bases from J, the gap between germline ends came to 14 bases. The CDR3, as DNA: TGTGCCAGCAGCCTGGACAGTATCCGCTACACCTTC. Its protein is CASSLDSIRYTF.

The CDR3 DNA sequence: TGCAGTGCTGTTCCGGGACAGGGGAATAATTCACCCCTCCACTTT. Its translation is CSAVPGQGNNSPLHF. V and J are TRBV20-1 and TRBJ1-6, with 10 bases aligning to TRBD1. The CDR3 runs to 15 residues. From germline, CDR1 is DFQATT and CDR2 SNEGSKA (reference sequence). The trim removed 5 bases at V and 5 bases at J, leaving 6 bases unmatched.

V gene TRBV9 combines with J gene TRBJ2-1, with D uncertain. Germline CDR1 and CDR2: SGDLS and YYNGEE. CDR3 length equals 13 residues. The germline V and J ends were trimmed by 0 bases and 7 bases, with 8 bases remaining between them. CDR3 in DNA: TGTGCCAGCAGCGTAGGGGTGTCTAATGAGCAGTTCTTC. It translates to CASSVGVSNEQFF.

This clonotype was seen only once. The chain carries TRBV4-2 and TRBJ1-5; no clear D. There are 15 residues in the CDR3. The germline CDR1 and CDR2 sequences are LGHNA and YNFKEQ. The V end lost 0 bases, the J end lost 3 bases, and 9 bases lay between the germline ends. This CDR3 reads CASSQDKEINQPQHF. The CDR3 DNA sequence: TGTGCCAGCAGCCAAGATAAGGAGATCAATCAGCCCCAGCATTTT.

A remark on this clonotype: A junction boundary mismatches the germline segment, possibly from a read error. This chain uses TRBV12-3 or TRBV12-4 with TRBJ2-2; D may be TRBD1 or TRBD2 (6 bases each). CDR3 length: 13 amino acids. The CDR3 sequence is CASSLGGAGEPFF. The CDR3, as DNA: TGTGCCAGCAGTTTAGGGGGGGCCGGGGAGCCGTTTTTT.

This clonotype was picked up many times. This chain connects TRBV5-6 to TRBJ2-7; no definite D call. Trimming removed 4 bases at V and 1 base at J, with 9 bases between. The CDR3 contains 13 residues. The germline V gene encodes CDR1 SGHDT and CDR2 YYEEEE. CDR3 amino acids: CASSLGASYEQYF. CDR3 DNA: TGTGCCAGCAGCCTTGGAGCGTCCTACGAGCAGTACTTC.

This clonotype was found a few times. The chain employs TRBV12-3 or TRBV12-4 and TRBJ1-2; a weak D match, TRBD1 (5 bases). The CDR3 sequence is 14 residues long. Trimming removed 5 bases at V and 2 bases at J, with 12 bases between. The DNA for the CDR3 is TGTGCCAGCAGTCGCCCGACAGAGAACTATGGCTACACCTTC. Its protein product is CASSRPTENYGYTF.

A few counts support this clonotype. V is TRBV20-1 and J is TRBJ2-7; D is undetermined. CDR1 and CDR2 (germline): DFQATT, SNEGSKA (reference sequence). CDR3 length: 12 amino acids. Trimming removed 3 bases from V and 2 bases from J, with 8 bases in between. The DNA for the CDR3 is TGCAGTGCTAGCCTACGGGCCTACGAGCAGTACTTC. This codes for CSASLRAYEQYF.

The rearrangement uses TRBV4-1 and TRBJ2-3; weak D call: TRBD2 (5 bases). Germline assignment: CDR1 MGHRA and CDR2 YSYEKL. The CDR3 extends over 19 amino acids. Trimming took 0 bases from V and 6 from J, leaving 25 bases between them. CDR3 region: CASSQDIQKFNLALDTQYF. DNA for the CDR3: TGCGCCAGCAGCCAAGATATCCAAAAGTTCAATCTAGCACTGGATACGCAGTATTTT.

A few counts support this clonotype. The rearrangement uses TRBV19 and TRBJ2-1, with D unresolved. Deletions cut 2 bases from V and 7 bases from J, with 6 bases between. Germline V gives CDR1 LNHDA, CDR2 SQIVND (reference sequence). CDR3 length: 12 amino acids. The CDR3 bases are TGTGCCAGTAGTATAATGGGTAATGAGCAGTTCTTC. Encoded protein: CASSIMGNEQFF.